This T cell receptor beta chain is from a study of T cells in localized non-small cell lung cancer. Findings and limits, study-wide: Increased T cell density in blood showed an association with longer overall survival. Sequencing was restricted to one tumor region; therefore, heterogeneity remains possible. Compared with tumor, uninvolved adjacent lung displayed greater T cell clonality, ranking highest overall. A median of around 60 of the top 100 tumor clones appeared in adjacent lung, which was paired and uninvolved.

This table comes from immunoSEQ multiplex PCR, and its TCRdb copy is limited to in-frame clones, with some not included. The sample includes 950 or so clones, 28% seen only once; the top ten take 10% to 15%. This clone was recorded a few times. The antigen remains undetermined. The germline gives CDR1 KGHSH, CDR2 LQKENI. The CDR3 consists of 15 residues. V lost 2 bases to trimming and J lost 8 bases, with 15 bases between them. The input for sequencing was lung tumor tissue, taken before any cancer treatment. The V call is TRBV18, the J call TRBJ1-4; D is possibly TRBD1 (6 bases). This receptor was identified in a woman between 40 and 69 years old with stage I squamous cell lung carcinoma. The CDR3 DNA is TGTGCCAGCTCACCAAACGCAGGGGTTGAGGAAAAACTGTTTTTT. Residues: CASSPNAGVEEKLFF.